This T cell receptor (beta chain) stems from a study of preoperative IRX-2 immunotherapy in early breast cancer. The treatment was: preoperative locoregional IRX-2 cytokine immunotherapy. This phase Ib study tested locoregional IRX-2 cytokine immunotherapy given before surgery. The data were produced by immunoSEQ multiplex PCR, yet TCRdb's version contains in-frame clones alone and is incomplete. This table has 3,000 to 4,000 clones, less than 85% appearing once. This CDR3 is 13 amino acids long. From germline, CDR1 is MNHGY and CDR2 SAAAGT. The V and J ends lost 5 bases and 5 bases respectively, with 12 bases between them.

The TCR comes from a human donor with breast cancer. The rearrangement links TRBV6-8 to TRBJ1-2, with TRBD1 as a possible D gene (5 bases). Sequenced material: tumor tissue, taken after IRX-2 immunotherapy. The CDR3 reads CASSPGTVYGYTF. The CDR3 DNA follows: TGTGCCAGCAGTCCCGGGACTGTATATGGCTACACCTTC.